The rows below give T cell receptor beta chains drawn from one sample of a study of blood T cell repertoires in COVID-19. Measured with immunoSEQ multiplex PCR; TCRdb has only the in-frame clones, and not every one. The sample lists around 180,000 clones, approximately 80% seen once, with 1.5% in the top ten. The sequenced sample was peripheral blood. The receptors come from a human donor in a cohort sampled during active COVID-19. The CDR3 runs from the conserved cysteine through the conserved F or W. The D gene is left open where the match is weak. The size of a clone is reported for some rows only, either as once, few or many, or as a class for expanded clones.

d_call | j_call | clone_size | v_call | cdr3_aa | cdr3_nt
TRBD2 | TRBJ2-2 | . | TRBV7-9 | CASRPGLAGTGELFF | TGTGCCAGCAGACCTGGACTAGCAGGCACCGGGGAGCTGTTTTTT
TRBD1 | TRBJ2-7 | . | TRBV11-1 | CASSPTGMGSYEQYF | TGTGCCAGCAGCCCGACAGGGATGGGCTCCTACGAGCAGTACTTC
TRBD1 | TRBJ1-2 | once | TRBV5-1 | CASSPYADRESYGYTF | TGCGCCAGCAGCCCATACGCCGACAGGGAATCGTACGGCTACACCTTC
. | TRBJ2-4 | few | TRBV4-2 | CASSQVWWGVRVIQYF | TGTGCCAGCAGCCAAGTATGGTGGGGGGTCCGGGTCATTCAGTACTTC
TRBD1 | TRBJ1-1 | . | TRBV6-6 | CASSYGTAPNTEAFF | TGTGCCAGCAGTTACGGGACAGCACCGAACACTGAAGCTTTCTTT
TRBD1 | TRBJ1-2 | . | TRBV7-2 | CASSSPQGADYGYTF | TGTGCCAGCAGCTCCCCGCAGGGGGCTGACTATGGCTACACCTTC
TRBD1 | TRBJ2-4 | . | TRBV4-3 | CASSHDRVAKNIQYF | TGCGCCAGCAGCCATGACAGGGTAGCCAAAAACATTCAGTACTTC
. | TRBJ2-7 | . | TRBV5-1 | CASSLIESSYEQYF | TGCGCCAGCAGCTTGATAGAGAGCTCCTACGAGCAGTACTTC
TRBD1 | TRBJ1-2 | . | TRBV10-3 | CAITRTGADYGYTF | TGTGCCATCACCCGGACAGGGGCTGACTATGGCTACACCTTC
TRBD1 | TRBJ1-5 | . | TRBV11-1 | CASSPGQGGNQPQHF | TGTGCCAGCAGCCCCGGACAGGGCGGCAATCAGCCCCAGCATTTT
TRBD1 | TRBJ1-3 | . | TRBV10-2 | CASSVGTGMTGNTIYF | TGCGCCAGCAGTGTCGGGACAGGGATGACTGGAAACACCATATATTTT
TRBD2 | TRBJ2-1 | once | TRBV7-9 | CASSLRLAGGLYNEQFF | TGTGCCAGCAGCTTACGGCTAGCGGGAGGTCTCTACAATGAGCAGTTCTTC
TRBD2 | TRBJ2-3 | . | TRBV5-1 | CASSLGVAGNTDTQYF | TGCGCCAGCAGCTTGGGGGTAGCGGGAAACACAGATACGCAGTATTTT
. | TRBJ2-7 | once | TRBV28 | CASSFTGEGYEQYF | TGTGCCAGCAGTTTTACGGGAGAGGGCTACGAGCAGTACTTC
. | TRBJ1-1 | . | TRBV5-3 | CARSLGLRAVPEAFF | TGTGCCAGAAGCTTGGGCCTCAGGGCTGTCCCTGAAGCTTTCTTT
. | TRBJ2-7 | . | TRBV6-2/TRBV6-3 | CASSYGSGGYEQYF | TGTGCCAGCAGTTACGGATCCGGGGGCTACGAGCAGTACTTC
TRBD1 | TRBJ2-5 | . | TRBV9 | CASSVEETSDRATQETQYF | TGTGCCAGCAGCGTAGAAGAAACTAGTGACAGGGCCACTCAAGAGACCCAGTACTTC
. | TRBJ1-2 | once | TRBV12-3/TRBV12-4 | CASSLSGAEGYTF | TGTGCCAGCAGTTTATCAGGGGCTGAGGGCTACACCTTC
TRBD1 | TRBJ1-2 | . | TRBV19 | CASRNRGGGGYTF | TGTGCCAGCCGTAACAGGGGAGGCGGCGGCTACACCTTC
TRBD1 | TRBJ2-6 | . | TRBV6-1 | CASSARLRQGAASGANVLTF | TGTGCCAGCAGTGCTCGATTGAGACAGGGTGCCGCATCTGGGGCCAACGTCCTGACTTTC
TRBD1 | TRBJ2-5 | . | TRBV7-9 | CASSPYPGQQETQYF | TGTGCCAGCAGCCCCTATCCGGGACAGCAAGAGACCCAGTACTTC
. | TRBJ1-2 | . | TRBV6-4 | CASSDSDRNNGYTF | TGTGCCAGCAGTGACTCCGACAGGAATAATGGCTACACCTTC
TRBD1 | TRBJ2-7 | . | TRBV10-3 | CAISPRQGYEQYF | TGTGCCATCAGTCCCCGACAGGGGTACGAGCAGTACTTC
. | TRBJ2-1 | . | TRBV5-6 | CASSLRTGQGKNEQFF | TGTGCCAGCAGCTTGCGTACTGGGCAGGGAAAGAATGAGCAGTTCTTC
TRBD2 | TRBJ2-7 | . | TRBV5-4 | CASSYGTMRDEQYF | TGTGCCAGCAGTTACGGGACTATGAGGGACGAGCAGTACTTC
TRBD2 | TRBJ2-7 | once | TRBV28 | CASSLGSGRSEQYF | TGTGCCAGCAGTTTAGGTAGCGGGAGATCCGAGCAGTACTTC
TRBD1 | TRBJ1-5 | . | TRBV27 | CASSYRTGGNQPQHF | TGTGCCAGCAGTTATAGGACAGGGGGCAATCAGCCCCAGCATTTT
. | TRBJ1-1 | . | TRBV7-9 | CASSRYQGNTEAFF | TGTGCCAGCAGTCGATATCAGGGGAACACTGAAGCTTTCTTT
TRBD2 | TRBJ2-1 | once | TRBV5-1 | CASSFGSGVHNEQFF | TGCGCCAGCAGCTTCGGTAGCGGGGTTCACAATGAGCAGTTCTTC
. | TRBJ2-1 | . | TRBV14 | CASSSPGQTHNEQFF | TGTGCCAGCAGCTCTCCGGGACAAACCCATAATGAGCAGTTCTTC
. | TRBJ2-5 | . | TRBV18 | CASSPPAGPRETQYF | TGTGCCAGCTCACCACCGGCAGGCCCTCGCGAGACCCAGTACTTC
. | TRBJ2-5 | . | TRBV29-1 | CSVGGVRVQETQYF | TGCAGCGTTGGGGGGGTGAGAGTCCAAGAGACCCAGTACTTC
TRBD1 | TRBJ1-4 | . | TRBV10-3 | CAISENRGQGTNEKLFF | TGTGCCATCAGTGAGAACAGGGGGCAGGGAACTAATGAAAAACTGTTTTTT
TRBD2 | TRBJ2-7 | once | TRBV5-4 | CASSPGGGPYEQYF | TGTGCCAGCAGCCCCGGGGGGGGGCCCTACGAGCAGTACTTC
TRBD2 | TRBJ2-1 | . | TRBV28 | CASSSRTSGMGEQFF | TGTGCCAGCAGTTCCCGGACTAGCGGGATGGGTGAGCAGTTCTTC
. | TRBJ1-4 | . | TRBV7-9 | CASSPRDSEKLFF | TGTGCCAGCAGCCCTCGGGACTCAGAAAAACTGTTTTTT
. | TRBJ1-6 | . | TRBV2 | CASFPGDYNSPLHF | TGTGCCAGTTTCCCAGGGGACTATAATTCACCCCTCCACTTT
TRBD1 | TRBJ1-5 | . | TRBV12-5 | CASGLTTGTGASNQPQHF | TGTGCTAGTGGTTTGACCACCGGGACAGGGGCGAGCAATCAGCCCCAGCATTTT
. | TRBJ2-7 | few | TRBV29-1 | CSVEGAGGSGDYEQYF | TGCAGCGTTGAAGGGGCAGGGGGCAGCGGGGACTACGAGCAGTACTTC
. | TRBJ2-7 | . | TRBV18 | CASSPSAGSGGNEQYF | TGTGCCAGCTCACCATCCGCGGGTAGCGGAGGGAACGAGCAGTACTTC
TRBD1 | TRBJ2-7 | . | TRBV19 | CASSSLTGDGIYEQYF | TGTGCCAGTAGTTCGTTGACAGGGGATGGGATCTACGAGCAGTACTTC
. | TRBJ2-5 | . | TRBV19 | CASSIWEGGRSETQYF | TGTGCCAGTAGTATATGGGAGGGGGGTCGATCGGAGACCCAGTACTTC
. | TRBJ1-1 | . | TRBV6-2/TRBV6-3 | CASSRGGAGEDAEAFF | TGTGCCAGCAGCCGTGGGGGCGCGGGGGAAGATGCTGAAGCTTTCTTT
. | TRBJ2-7 | . | TRBV24-1 | CATSDSPGFNEQYF | TGTGCCACCAGTGATTCGCCCGGGTTCAACGAGCAGTACTTC
TRBD1 | TRBJ1-2 | . | TRBV5-4 | CASSRQGVGGYTF | TGTGCCAGCAGCCGACAGGGGGTCGGTGGCTACACCTTC
. | TRBJ2-5 | . | TRBV29-1 | CSVPPGVEETQYF | TGCAGCGTTCCCCCCGGGGTGGAAGAGACCCAGTACTTC
. | TRBJ1-2 | . | TRBV7-9 | CASSLGSGNYGYTF | TGTGCCAGCAGCTTAGGATCAGGGAACTATGGCTACACCTTC
TRBD1 | TRBJ2-5 | . | TRBV5-1 | CASSSGGETQYF | TGCGCCAGCAGCTCAGGGGGTGAGACCCAGTACTTC
TRBD2 | TRBJ2-3 | . | TRBV7-2 | CASSLFPFSGKGSTDTQYF | TGTGCCAGCAGCTTATTCCCCTTTAGCGGGAAGGGTAGCACAGATACGCAGTATTTT
. | TRBJ2-3 | . | TRBV11-3 | CASSIGRTDTQYF | TGTGCCAGCAGCATCGGCAGGACAGATACGCAGTATTTT
. | TRBJ1-6 | few | TRBV3-1/TRBV3-2 | CASSQSAGYKLNSPLHF | TGTGCCAGCAGCCAAAGCGCCGGTTACAAGCTTAATTCACCCCTCCACTTT
. | TRBJ2-3 | . | TRBV5-4 | CASSLGGDTQYF | TGTGCCAGCAGCTTAGGGGGAGACACGCAGTATTTT
TRBD1 | TRBJ2-3 | . | TRBV15 | CATRGTAEDTQYF | TGTGCCACCCGTGGGACAGCTGAAGATACGCAGTATTTT
TRBD1 | TRBJ1-4 | . | TRBV25-1 | CASSDDRVLDEKLFF | TGTGCCAGCAGTGACGACAGGGTCCTGGATGAAAAACTGTTTTTT
TRBD1 | TRBJ2-5 | . | TRBV5-6 | CASSLRQGETQYF | TGTGCCAGCAGCCTTCGACAGGGGGAGACCCAGTACTTC
. | TRBJ2-5 | . | TRBV2 | CASSLTAQETQYF | TGTGCCAGCAGTTTGACAGCCCAAGAGACCCAGTACTTC
. | TRBJ2-7 | . | TRBV27 | CASSLMWQGSYEQYF | TGTGCCAGCAGTTTAATGTGGCAGGGCTCCTACGAGCAGTACTTC
. | TRBJ2-2 | . | TRBV6-5 | CASSYNTNTGELFF | TGTGCCAGCAGTTACAACACAAACACCGGGGAGCTGTTTTTT
TRBD2 | TRBJ2-5 | . | TRBV11-2 | CASSRGSGSSETQYF | TGTGCCAGCAGCCGGGGCAGCGGGAGCTCGGAGACCCAGTACTTC
. | TRBJ2-4 | . | TRBV7-2 | CASSPDRAKNIQYF | TGTGCCAGCAGCCCTGACAGGGCCAAAAACATTCAGTACTTC